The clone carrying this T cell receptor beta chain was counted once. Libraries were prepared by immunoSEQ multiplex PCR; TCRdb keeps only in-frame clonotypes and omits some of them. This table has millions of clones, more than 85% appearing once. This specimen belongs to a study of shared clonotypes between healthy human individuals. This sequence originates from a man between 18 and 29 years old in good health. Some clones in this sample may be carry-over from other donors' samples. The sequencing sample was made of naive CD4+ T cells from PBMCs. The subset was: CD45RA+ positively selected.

The CDR3 DNA follows: TGTGCCAGTAGTATATTTCAGGGGACTGGGGCCAACGTCCTGACTTTC. This encodes CASSIFQGTGANVLTF. The rearrangement joins TRBV19 to TRBJ2-6; possibly TRBD1 for D (6 bases). The length of the CDR3 is 16 residues. Trimming pared 2 bases from V and 2 bases from J, leaving 10 bases between. Germline CDR1 LNHDA, CDR2 SQIVND (reference sequence).